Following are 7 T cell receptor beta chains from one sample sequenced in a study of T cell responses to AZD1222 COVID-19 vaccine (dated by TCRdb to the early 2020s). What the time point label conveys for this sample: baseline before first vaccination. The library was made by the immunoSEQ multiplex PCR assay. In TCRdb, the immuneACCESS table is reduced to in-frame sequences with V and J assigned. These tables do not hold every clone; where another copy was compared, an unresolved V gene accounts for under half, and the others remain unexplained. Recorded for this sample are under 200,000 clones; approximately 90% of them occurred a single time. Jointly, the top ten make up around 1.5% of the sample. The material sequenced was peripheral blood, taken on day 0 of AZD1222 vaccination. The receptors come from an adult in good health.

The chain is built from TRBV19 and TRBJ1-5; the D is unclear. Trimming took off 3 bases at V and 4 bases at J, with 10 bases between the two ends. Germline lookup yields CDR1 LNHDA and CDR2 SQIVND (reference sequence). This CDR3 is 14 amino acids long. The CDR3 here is CASSIWRENQPQHF. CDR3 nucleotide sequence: TGTGCCAGTAGTATTTGGCGGGAGAATCAGCCCCAGCATTTT. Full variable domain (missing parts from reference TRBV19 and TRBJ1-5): DGGITQSPKYLFRKEGQNVTLSCEQNLNHDAMYWYRQDPGQGLRLIYYSQIVNDFQKGDIAEGYSVSREKKESFPLTVTSAQKNPTAFYLCASSIWRENQPQHFGDGTRLSIL.

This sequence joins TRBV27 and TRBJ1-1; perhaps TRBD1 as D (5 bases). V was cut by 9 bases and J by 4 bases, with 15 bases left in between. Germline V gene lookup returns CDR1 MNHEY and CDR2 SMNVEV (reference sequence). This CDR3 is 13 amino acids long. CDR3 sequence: CASAYGGVTEAFF. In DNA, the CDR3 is TGTGCCAGTGCTTATGGGGGGGTCACTGAAGCTTTCTTT.

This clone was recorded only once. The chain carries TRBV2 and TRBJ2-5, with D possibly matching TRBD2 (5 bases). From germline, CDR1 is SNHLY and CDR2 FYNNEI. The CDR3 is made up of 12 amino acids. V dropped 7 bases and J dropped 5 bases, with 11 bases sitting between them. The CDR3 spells CASTGSSETQYF. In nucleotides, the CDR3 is TGTGCCAGCACGGGGTCTTCGGAGACCCAGTACTTC.

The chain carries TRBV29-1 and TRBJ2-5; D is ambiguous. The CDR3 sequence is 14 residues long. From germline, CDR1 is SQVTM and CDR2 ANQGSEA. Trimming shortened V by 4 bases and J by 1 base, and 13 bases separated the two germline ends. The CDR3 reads CSVGARASQETQYF. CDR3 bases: TGCAGCGTTGGTGCACGTGCGTCCCAAGAGACCCAGTACTTC. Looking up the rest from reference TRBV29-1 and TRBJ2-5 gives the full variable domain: SAVISQKPSRDICQRGTSLTIQCQVDSQVTMMFWYRQQPGQSLTLIATANQGSEATYESGFVIDKFPISRPNLTFSTLTVSNMSPEDSSIYLCSVGARASQETQYFGPGTRLLVL.

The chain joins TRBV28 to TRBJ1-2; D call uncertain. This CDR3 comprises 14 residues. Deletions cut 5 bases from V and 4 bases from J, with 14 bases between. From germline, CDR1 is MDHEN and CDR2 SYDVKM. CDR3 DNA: TGTGCCAGCAGTCTTGCGGGCCAGATCTATGGCTACACCTTC. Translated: CASSLAGQIYGYTF.

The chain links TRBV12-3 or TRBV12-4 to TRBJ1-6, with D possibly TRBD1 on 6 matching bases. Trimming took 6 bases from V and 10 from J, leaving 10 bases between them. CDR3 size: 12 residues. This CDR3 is CASRQGESPLHF. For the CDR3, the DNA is TGTGCCAGCAGACAGGGAGAATCACCCCTCCACTTT.

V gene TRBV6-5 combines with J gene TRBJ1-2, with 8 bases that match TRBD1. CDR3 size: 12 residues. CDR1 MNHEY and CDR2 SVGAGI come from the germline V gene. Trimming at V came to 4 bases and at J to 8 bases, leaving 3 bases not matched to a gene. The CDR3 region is CASSSTGVGYTF. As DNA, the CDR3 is TGTGCCAGCAGTTCGACAGGGGTGGGCTACACCTTC.